The next 3 T cell receptor beta chains were all read from a single sample in a study of cytomegalovirus exposure and HLA in healthy donors. PCR involved 60 Vbeta and 13 Jbeta primers. Only in-frame clones appear in the TCRdb table, and some are missing; sequencing was by immunoSEQ multiplex PCR. This repertoire includes 200,000 to 250,000 clones. Sequenced input: PBMCs. These receptors were obtained from a woman aged 25 to 39 in good health and CMV-seropositive.

J is TRBJ2-1 and V is TRBV5-1, with D tentatively TRBD1 (5 bases). V was shortened by 2 bases and J by 6 bases, with 9 bases between the two germline ends. Germline CDR1 SGHRS, CDR2 YFSETQ. CDR3 length equals 13 residues. In nucleotides, the CDR3 is TGCGCCAGCAGCTTAATAGGGGTCAATGAGCAGTTCTTC. Translating gives CASSLIGVNEQFF.

The V gene is TRBV10-3, the J gene TRBJ1-2, with D possibly TRBD1 on 6 matching bases. V shed 6 bases and J shed 8 bases, with 16 bases lying between them. Looked up from germline, CDR1 is ENHRY and CDR2 is SYGVKD. The CDR3 consists of 13 residues. As DNA, the CDR3 is TGTGCCATCAGCCTAGGGGGTAATTGGGGCTACACCTTC. This encodes CAISLGGNWGYTF.

The gene calls are TRBV28 and TRBJ1-5, with 9 bases identical to TRBD1. The CDR3 length is 17 residues. Germline V gene data show CDR1 as MDHEN and CDR2 as SYDVKM. The trim removed 4 bases at V and 0 bases at J, leaving 7 bases unmatched. The chain's CDR3 is CASSSPDRGPSNQPQHF. CDR3 bases: TGTGCCAGCAGTTCCCCGGACAGGGGCCCTAGCAATCAGCCCCAGCATTTT.